This T cell receptor (beta chain) was sequenced during a study of blood T cells in healthy people across ages. About this clonotype: What it binds is not known.

The authors ran a second PCR of about 7 to 11 cycles using a sample-barcoded 5' primer and a J-beta primer mix. Each CDR3 protein gets one entry after TCRdb re-called the 5' RACE reads with MiXCR. The table shows 2 million or so distinct CDR3 sequences, with around half occurring only once. With V trimmed by 3 bases and J by 2 bases, 5 bases remained unmatched. This CDR3 is built from 15 residues. CDR1 and CDR2 (germline): SGHTA, FQGNSA. Study-wide points: Versus aged donors, long-lived donors had higher diversity and more naive CD4+ cells. With unsorted PBMCs, a conclusive comparison of naive versus antigen-experienced cells was not possible.

The J gene is TRBJ2-3, the V gene TRBV7-2, with 7 bases matching TRBD2. The sequenced sample was blood. This TCR derives from a woman between 35 and 50 years old in good health. This CDR3 reads CASSFMGGATDTQYF. CDR3 DNA: TGTGCCAGCAGCTTCATGGGAGGGGCCACAGATACGCAGTATTTT.